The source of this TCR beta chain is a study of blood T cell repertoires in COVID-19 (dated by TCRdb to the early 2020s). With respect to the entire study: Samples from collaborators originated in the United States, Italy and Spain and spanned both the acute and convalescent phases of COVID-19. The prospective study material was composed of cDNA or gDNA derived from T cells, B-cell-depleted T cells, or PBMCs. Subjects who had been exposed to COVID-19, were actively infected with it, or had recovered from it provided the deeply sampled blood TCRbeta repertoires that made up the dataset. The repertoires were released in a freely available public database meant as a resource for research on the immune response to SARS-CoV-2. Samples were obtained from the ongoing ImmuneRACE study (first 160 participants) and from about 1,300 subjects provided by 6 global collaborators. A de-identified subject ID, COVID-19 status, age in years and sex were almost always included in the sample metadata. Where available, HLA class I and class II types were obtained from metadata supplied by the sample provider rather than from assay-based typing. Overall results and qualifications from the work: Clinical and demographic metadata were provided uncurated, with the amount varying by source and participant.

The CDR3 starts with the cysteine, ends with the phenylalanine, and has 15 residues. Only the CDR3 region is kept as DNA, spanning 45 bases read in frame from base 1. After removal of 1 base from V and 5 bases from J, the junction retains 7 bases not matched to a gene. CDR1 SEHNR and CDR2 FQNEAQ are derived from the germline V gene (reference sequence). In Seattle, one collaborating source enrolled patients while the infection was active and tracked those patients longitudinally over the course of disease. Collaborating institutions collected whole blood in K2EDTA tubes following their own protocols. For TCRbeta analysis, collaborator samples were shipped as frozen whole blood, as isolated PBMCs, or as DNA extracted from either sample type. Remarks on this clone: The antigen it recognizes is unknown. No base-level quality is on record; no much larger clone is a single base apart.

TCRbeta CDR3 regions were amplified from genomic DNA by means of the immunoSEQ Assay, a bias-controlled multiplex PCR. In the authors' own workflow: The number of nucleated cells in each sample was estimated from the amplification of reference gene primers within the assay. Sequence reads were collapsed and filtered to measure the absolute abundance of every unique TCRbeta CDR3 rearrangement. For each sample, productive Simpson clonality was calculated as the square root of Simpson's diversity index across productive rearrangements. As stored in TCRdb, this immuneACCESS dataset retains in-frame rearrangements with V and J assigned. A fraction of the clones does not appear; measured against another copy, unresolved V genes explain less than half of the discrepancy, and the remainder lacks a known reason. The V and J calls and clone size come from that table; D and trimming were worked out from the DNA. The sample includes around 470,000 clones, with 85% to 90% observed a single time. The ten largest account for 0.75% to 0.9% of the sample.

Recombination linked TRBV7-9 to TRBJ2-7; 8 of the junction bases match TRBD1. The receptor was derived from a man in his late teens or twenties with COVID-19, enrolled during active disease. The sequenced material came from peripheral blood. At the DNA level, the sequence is TGTGCCAGCAGCTTAGAGGCAGGGGGCAACGACGAGCAGTACTTC. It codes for CASSLEAGGNDEQYF.